A single sample is the source of the 8 T cell receptor beta chains below, sequenced in a study of monozygotic twins with inflammatory bowel disease. For each CDR3 protein, TCRdb gives one entry from its re-call of the 5' RACE reads, without DNA. The sample totals about 170,000 distinct CDR3 sequences. Sample: blood. Every receptor here comes from a human donor with ulcerative colitis or Crohn's disease, or a healthy co-twin of an affected twin (not recorded which).

The chain employs TRBV12-3 or TRBV12-4 and TRBJ1-1; there is no DNA to check the TCRdb D call of TRBD1. This CDR3 has 17 residues. The CDR3 region is CASIRDRAMFENTEAFF.

The genes are TRBV19 and TRBJ1-6; TCRdb lists TRBD1, though no DNA is available to test this call. Germline CDR1 and CDR2: LNHDA and SQIVND (reference sequence). The CDR3 is made up of 14 amino acids. CDR3 loop: CASSNTGDGSPLHF.

The chain has TRBV10-3 and TRBJ1-2; the TRBD1 assignment by TCRdb is unverifiable without DNA. CDR3 length: 17 amino acids. Looked up from germline, CDR1 is ENHRY and CDR2 is SYGVKD. This CDR3 is CAISDPRGRTGVYGYTF.

The chain employs TRBV11-2 and TRBJ2-2; TCRdb picks TRBD2, but there is no DNA to check that call. The CDR3 extends over 16 amino acids. CDR1 and CDR2 from the germline V gene are SGHAT and FQNNGV. The CDR3 reads CASSLYGGTGTGELFF.

The chain couples TRBV7-3 to TRBJ1-3; the D call of TRBD1 rests on TCRdb alone, since no DNA is present to check it. The V gene's germline CDR1 is SGHTA and CDR2 FQGTGA. The CDR3 extends over 14 amino acids. The CDR3 reads CASSPGTAGNTIYF.

J is TRBJ2-5 and V is TRBV12-3 or TRBV12-4; TCRdb's D gene call, TRBD1, goes unchecked for lack of DNA. There are 18 residues in the CDR3. The CDR3 is CASSFHTLRQPPQETQYF.

This rearrangement joins TRBV9 to TRBJ2-1; TCRdb picks TRBD1, but there is no DNA to check that call. CDR3 length: 15 residues. Germline CDR1 and CDR2: SGDLS and YYNGEE. The chain's CDR3 is CASSVRGQTMEEQFF.

V is TRBV6-1 and J is TRBJ2-2. The CDR3 covers 14 residues. Germline-derived CDR1 and CDR2 are MNHNS and SASEGT. CDR3 loop: CASSPGSNTGELFF.